The clone carrying this T cell receptor beta chain was found a few times. Original analysis: Nucleated cell number was recorded as an estimate derived from reference gene primer amplification. TCRdb's copy holds only in-frame clones and misses some; the assay was immunoSEQ multiplex PCR. The V and J calls and the clone size are those of that table, but D and trimming were determined from the DNA. Among 75,000 to 95,000 clones listed, approximately 85% were seen once. The CDR3 loop spans 14 amino acids. CDR1 and CDR2 (germline): GTSNPN, SVGIG (reference sequence). With V trimmed by 2 bases and J by 4 bases, 6 bases remained unmatched. The source of the sample is a study of blood T cell repertoires in COVID-19. The overall study: The origin of the acute and convalescent COVID-19 samples was the United States, Italy and Spain.

V usage is TRBV30 and J usage is TRBJ2-7; 9 bases fit TRBD1. The clonotype originates from a human donor in a cohort sampled during active COVID-19. The sequenced material came from peripheral blood. CDR3 DNA: TGTGCCTGGAGTATAGGACAGGGGAAATACGAGCAGTACTTC. Protein: CAWSIGQGKYEQYF.